The table lists the clone carrying this TCR beta chain with a few counts. Antigen: not known. The entry originates in a study of cytomegalovirus exposure and HLA in healthy donors. Study in general: It was reported in a later analysis that the approximately 110 validation repertoires used the same platform as the 550 to 850 first-cohort repertoires. Study conclusions and caveats: Most observed TCR sequences were rare, whereas some public TCRs were detected in many donors. It was reported that the classifier diagnosed cytomegalovirus status with high specificity and sensitivity in both the original and validation cohorts. Specificity of a few CMV-associated chains for CMV antigens was verified in vitro.

Assay used: immunoSEQ multiplex PCR; TCRdb lists only in-frame clones, some missing. The table records approximately 120,000 clones, around nine tenths of them present only once. The length of the CDR3 is 14 residues. CDR1 and CDR2 (germline): SGHDT, YYEEEE. V was pared by 5 bases and J by 2 bases, with 10 bases between. The sample consisted of PBMCs. This clonotype was sampled from a woman younger than 30 in good health and CMV-seronegative. The V call is TRBV5-6, the J call TRBJ2-2; D might be TRBD2 (6 bases). This CDR3 is CASSLGLNTGELFF. The CDR3 nucleotides read TGTGCCAGCAGTCTGGGACTTAACACCGGGGAGCTGTTTTTT.